A single count supports the clone carrying this TCR beta chain. TCRdb keeps only in-frame clones here, not all; method: immunoSEQ multiplex PCR. Altogether 55,000 to 65,000 clones are present, roughly 90% being singletons, with the ten largest covering about 9.1%. This sample was included in a study of blood T cell repertoires in COVID-19. This CDR3 contains 16 residues. Germline values: CDR1 SGHRS, CDR2 YFSETQ. V was shortened by 4 bases and J by 3 bases, with 19 bases between the two germline ends. The sample was peripheral blood. The chain has TRBV5-1 and TRBJ1-2; no reliable D call. The receptor comes from a woman older than 75 with active COVID-19. The CDR3 loop is CASSPGGRAGDYGYTF. In nucleotides, the CDR3 is TGCGCCAGCAGCCCCGGCGGGCGGGCCGGGGACTATGGCTACACCTTC.